The clone carrying this TCR beta chain was observed many times. V lost 6 bases to trimming and J lost 9 bases, with 12 bases between them. Germline CDR1 is MNHEY and CDR2 is SVGAGI. The CDR3 is 13 amino acids. This entry belongs to a study of T cells of healthy individuals. TCRdb reanalysed the 5' RACE reads using MiXCR and keeps one entry per CDR3 protein. In the table there are tens of thousands of distinct CDR3 sequences, roughly 15% of which are singletons. J is TRBJ1-6 and V is TRBV6-5; D uncertain. The source of this sequence is a human donor in good health. Here the CDR3 DNA reads TGTGCCAGCAGCGGGGAGATTGGTTCACCCCTCCACTTT. Its translation is CASSGEIGSPLHF.